Following are 26 T cell receptor beta chains from one sample sequenced in a study of blood T cell repertoires in COVID-19. The data were produced by immunoSEQ multiplex PCR, yet TCRdb's version contains in-frame clones alone and is incomplete. The profile shows about 120,000 clones, approximately 82% of them singletons. Source material: peripheral blood. Receptor source: a man between 65 and 85 years old with active or convalescent COVID-19.

This clone showed up just once. CDR3 residues: CASSQVVIANYGYTF. The DNA for the CDR3 is TGCGCCAGCAGCCAAGTCGTGATAGCTAACTATGGCTACACCTTC. This sequence joins TRBV4-1 and TRBJ1-2; no reliable D call. Germline V CDR1 and CDR2: MGHRA, YSYEKL. V lost 1 base to trimming and J lost 0 bases, with 9 bases between them. CDR3 size: 15 residues.

The V gene is TRBV27, the J gene TRBJ2-4; D gene unclear. V was trimmed by 1 base and J by 0 bases, leaving 13 bases between them. The CDR3 spans 17 residues. Germline V lookup: CDR1 MNHEY, CDR2 SMNVEV (reference sequence). As DNA, the CDR3 is TGTGCCAGCAGTTTATTCGGAGCCGGAGAAGCCAAAAACATTCAGTACTTC. Encoded protein: CASSLFGAGEAKNIQYF.

This clone occurred a few times. The chain uses TRBV19 and TRBJ1-1; tentatively, D is TRBD1 (5 bases). V was cut by 9 bases and J by 1 base, with 12 bases left in between. There are 13 residues in the CDR3. CDR1 is LNHDA, CDR2 SQIVND, per germline (reference sequence). The CDR3 DNA reads TGTGCCAGCAGGGTCTTGGGGAACACTGAAGCTTTCTTT. It translates to CASRVLGNTEAFF.

This clone was detected only once. The gene calls are TRBV3-1 (or the pseudogene TRBV3-2) and TRBJ1-1, with 9 bases identical to TRBD1. This CDR3 is 16 amino acids long. J was trimmed by 2 bases and V by 4 bases; bases with no gene match: 8. Germline V gene data show CDR1 as LGHDT and CDR2 as YNNKEL (reference sequence). Written as DNA, the CDR3 is TGTGCCAGCAGCCGACCCCAGACAGGGGGTAACACTGAAGCTTTCTTT. It translates to CASSRPQTGGNTEAFF.

This clone was seen a few times. The rearrangement uses TRBV18 and TRBJ2-2, with 8 positions matching TRBD1. CDR1 KGHSH and CDR2 LQKENI come from the germline V gene. The CDR3 spans 16 residues. Unmatched junction bases numbered 6, after V lost 1 base and J lost 5 bases. Here the CDR3 DNA reads TGTGCCAGCTCACCACGGCGGGACAGGTGGACCGGGGAGCTGTTTTTT. Its translation is CASSPRRDRWTGELFF. Full variable domain (remainder filled in from reference TRBV18 and TRBJ2-2): NAGVMQNPRHLVRRRGQEARLRCSPMKGHSHVYWYRQLPEEGLKFMVYLQKENIIDESGMPKERFSAEFPKEGPSILRIQQVVRGDSAAYFCASSPRRDRWTGELFFGEGSRLTVL.

This chain joins TRBV6-5 and TRBJ1-1; D call uncertain. Germline CDR1 is MNHEY and CDR2 is SVGAGI. Trimming pared 7 bases from V and 2 bases from J, leaving 11 bases between. This CDR3 has 13 amino acids. The DNA of the CDR3 is TGTGCCAGCAAACTACAAGTAAACACTGAAGCTTTCTTT. Amino acid sequence: CASKLQVNTEAFF.

V gene TRBV2 combines with J gene TRBJ1-1; no definite D call. This CDR3 contains 14 residues. V lost 3 bases, J lost 0 bases, and 8 bases lay in between. Germline loops: CDR1 SNHLY, CDR2 FYNNEI. CDR3 region: CASSERRMNTEAFF. CDR3 coding DNA: TGTGCCAGCAGTGAGAGGCGGATGAACACTGAAGCTTTCTTT.

V gene TRBV9 combines with J gene TRBJ1-3, with a tentative D call TRBD1 (6 bases). CDR3 length equals 15 residues. V gave up 0 bases and J gave up 0 bases, with 7 bases separating them. CDR1 is SGDLS and CDR2 is YYNGEE in the germline V gene. CDR3 loop: CASSVGTVSGNTIYF. CDR3 bases: TGTGCCAGCAGCGTAGGGACAGTCTCTGGAAACACCATATATTTT.

This chain links TRBV5-1 with TRBJ1-1, with TRBD1 matching over 7 bases. The germline V gene encodes CDR1 SGHRS and CDR2 YFSETQ. V lost 4 bases, J lost 2 bases, and 8 bases stayed unmatched. The CDR3 consists of 15 residues. The CDR3 here is CASSPATGSNTEAFF. The CDR3 DNA follows: TGCGCCAGCAGCCCAGCGACAGGGAGTAACACTGAAGCTTTCTTT.

In this sample, this clone turned up once. V gene TRBV15 combines with J gene TRBJ2-5; 7 bases fit TRBD2. V lost 1 base, J lost 0 bases, and 8 bases stayed unmatched. The germline gives CDR1 LNHNV, CDR2 YYDKDF (reference sequence). CDR3 length: 17 residues. CDR3 bases: TGTGCCACCAGCAGAGGCCTTCTTGGGGGGGACCAAGAGACCCAGTACTTC. Its protein product is CATSRGLLGGDQETQYF.

In this sample, this clone turned up once. The chain couples TRBV24-1 to TRBJ2-1; 12 positions match TRBD2. This CDR3 spans 14 amino acids. The germline CDR1 and CDR2 sequences are KGHDR and SFDVKD. V trimming: 3 bases; J trimming: 13 bases; junction bases outside the gene matches: 6. In DNA form, the CDR3 reads TGTGCCACCAGTGATATGACTAGCGGGGGTCTCCAGTTCTTC. Translating gives CATSDMTSGGLQFF.

The chain employs TRBV18 and TRBJ1-4; 8 bases are a match to TRBD1. CDR3 length: 17 residues. J lost 5 bases, V lost 3 bases, and 11 bases had no gene match. Germline-derived CDR1 and CDR2 are KGHSH and LQKENI. The CDR3 bases are TGTGCCAGCTCACCGGCCAGGGGGCGCAAAACAAATGAAAAACTGTTTTTT. Its translation is CASSPARGRKTNEKLFF.

This clone was seen once. The chain has TRBV5-6 and TRBJ1-2, with a tentative D call TRBD1 (5 bases). V lost 4 bases and J lost 5, with 9 bases in between. This CDR3 spans 12 amino acids. CDR1 is SGHDT and CDR2 is YYEEEE in the germline V gene. CDR3 amino acids: CASSLSGYGYTF. DNA of the CDR3: TGTGCCAGCAGCCTCTCAGGGTATGGCTACACCTTC.

This clone appeared a few times. The chain combines TRBV5-6 with TRBJ1-1; D uncertain. The germline CDR1 and CDR2 sequences are SGHDT and YYEEEE. With 3 bases removed from V and 3 bases from J, the gap between germline ends came to 9 bases. The CDR3 spans 13 residues. The CDR3 is CASSSTVDTEAFF. The CDR3 bases are TGTGCCAGCAGCTCTACTGTGGACACTGAAGCTTTCTTT.

The chain combines TRBV18 with TRBJ1-1, with unresolved D. From germline, CDR1 is KGHSH and CDR2 LQKENI. The CDR3 loop spans 13 amino acids. V lost 5 bases and J 0 bases, leaving 7 bases between the germline ends. The CDR3 DNA sequence: TGTGCCAGCTCAGTGAGCGTGAACACTGAAGCTTTCTTT. The encoded protein is CASSVSVNTEAFF.

The V and J genes are TRBV14 and TRBJ1-2, with a possible D match to TRBD1 (5 bases). The CDR3 contains 15 residues. V was trimmed by 0 bases and J by 4 bases, leaving 12 bases between them. Germline-derived CDR1 and CDR2 are SGHDN and FVKESK. The CDR3 loop reads CASSQEGRVGYGYTF. The CDR3 DNA is TGTGCCAGCAGCCAAGAAGGCAGGGTCGGCTATGGCTACACCTTC.

The gene calls are TRBV19 and TRBJ2-3; 7 bases match TRBD2. The CDR3 length is 16 residues. Germline CDR1 is LNHDA and CDR2 is SQIVND (reference sequence). Losses at the gene ends were 0 bases for V and 3 bases for J; bases not matched to a gene: 6. The CDR3 DNA reads TGTGCCAGTAGTATAGAAAGCGGGGTAGGGACAGATACGCAGTATTTT. Its protein is CASSIESGVGTDTQYF. Combining the CDR3 with reference TRBV19 and TRBJ2-3 gives the whole variable domain DGGITQSPKYLFRKEGQNVTLSCEQNLNHDAMYWYRQDPGQGLRLIYYSQIVNDFQKGDIAEGYSVSREKKESFPLTVTSAQKNPTAFYLCASSIESGVGTDTQYFGPGTRLTVL.

This clone was detected only a few times. The genes are TRBV7-6 and TRBJ2-7, with 7 bases that match TRBD2. CDR1 and CDR2 (germline): SGHVS, FNYEAQ. The CDR3 is 16 residues long. With V trimmed by 5 bases and J by 1 base, 11 bases remained unmatched. The CDR3 here is CASSPLLASGSYEQYF. The CDR3 coding sequence is TGTGCCAGCAGCCCTCTCCTCGCTAGCGGATCCTACGAGCAGTACTTC.

J is TRBJ1-2 and V is TRBV4-3; maybe TRBD1 (5 bases). Germline V gene data show CDR1 as LGHNA and CDR2 as YSLEER. V lost 0 bases, J lost 1 base, and 12 bases lay in between. The CDR3 spans 16 residues. CDR3 in amino acids: CASSQESGGGNYGYTF. The DNA for the CDR3 is TGCGCCAGCAGCCAAGAGTCTGGGGGGGGTAACTATGGCTACACCTTC.

The chain links TRBV5-1 to TRBJ1-3; D remains unclear. With 0 bases removed from V and 6 bases from J, the gap between germline ends came to 13 bases. The CDR3 totals 15 residues. Germline values: CDR1 SGHRS, CDR2 YFSETQ. The CDR3 is CASSLGPGEENTIYF. The CDR3 region has the DNA TGCGCCAGCAGCTTGGGTCCGGGAGAAGAAAACACCATATATTTT.

J is TRBJ2-1 and V is TRBV5-4, with 14 bases aligning to TRBD2. Per the germline V gene, CDR1 is SGHNT and CDR2 is YYREEE (reference sequence). V lost 3 bases and J lost 10; bases outside the gene matches: 6. The CDR3 sequence is 15 residues long. The CDR3 bases are TGTGCCAGCAGCTCGGGACTAGCGGGAGCAAGGGAGCAGTTCTTC. This translates into CASSSGLAGAREQFF.

The CDR3 reads CASSSGPSGIQFF. DNA of the CDR3: TGTGCCAGCAGCTCCGGACCCTCAGGGATTCAGTTCTTC. The chain is built from TRBV7-2 and TRBJ2-1; tentatively, D is TRBD1 (5 bases). This CDR3 is 13 amino acids long. Germline-derived CDR1 and CDR2 are SGHTA and FQGNSA. Trimming removed 4 bases at V and 13 bases at J, with 17 bases between.

The chain recombines TRBV5-1 with TRBJ2-2; the D gene is possibly TRBD2 (6 bases). CDR1 and CDR2 (germline): SGHRS, YFSETQ. Trimming stripped 0 bases from V and 0 bases from J, with 9 bases between. CDR3 length equals 16 residues. The CDR3 reads CASSLARGTNTGELFF. In DNA, the CDR3 is TGCGCCAGCAGCTTGGCCCGGGGGACGAACACCGGGGAGCTGTTTTTT.

The V gene is TRBV6-1, the J gene TRBJ1-2; D is unresolved. V was clipped by 2 bases and J by 4 bases, with 11 bases between them. Germline-derived CDR1 and CDR2 are MNHNS and SASEGT. This CDR3 spans 14 amino acids. CDR3 region: CASSESASGYGYTF. The CDR3, as DNA: TGTGCCAGCAGTGAAAGTGCGTCAGGCTATGGCTACACCTTC.

The chain joins TRBV6-2 or TRBV6-3 to TRBJ2-1; no reliable D call. The CDR3 is 14 amino acids. Trimming removed 2 bases from V and 4 bases from J, with 9 bases in between. Germline V lookup: CDR1 MNHEY, CDR2 SVGEGT. The CDR3 DNA follows: TGTGCCAGCAGTTACGGTTCAACATACAATGAGCAGTTCTTC. It yields the protein CASSYGSTYNEQFF.

This chain links TRBV5-8 with TRBJ1-5; D remains unclear. The CDR3 totals 14 residues. Germline V gene data show CDR1 as SGHTS and CDR2 as YDEGEE. The V gene lost 2 bases and the J gene lost 5 bases, with 11 bases spanning the gap. The CDR3 is CASSFHQLDQPQHF. The DNA of the CDR3 is TGTGCCAGCAGCTTCCATCAACTAGATCAGCCCCAGCATTTT.